The 8 T cell receptor beta chains reported below all come from one sample, sequenced in a study of T cell repertoires in cytomegalovirus infection. TCRdb reprocessed the reads with MiXCR, giving one entry per CDR3 protein. The data show 900,000 to 950,000 distinct CDR3 sequences, roughly 30% seen once. These receptors have no identified antigens. The material was cultured CD8+ T cells from PBMCs, obtained from culture after CMV antigen stimulation. The receptors were gathered from a human donor in good health (CMV status not recorded). Some clones in this sample may be carry-over from other donors' samples.

Concerning this clonotype: A read error may produce the germline difference seen at one junction end. The rearrangement joins TRBV6-6 to TRBJ1-1; TRBD1 agrees at 8 bases. Germline assignment: CDR1 MNHNY and CDR2 SVGAGI (reference sequence). This CDR3 is 14 amino acids long. The CDR3 DNA sequence: TGTGCCAGCAGGGAACGGACAGGGATTACTGGAGCTTTCTTT. This codes for CASRERTGITGAFF.

The gene calls are TRBV7-9 and TRBJ2-1, with D possibly being TRBD1 (6 bases). Per the germline V gene, CDR1 is SEHNR and CDR2 is FQNEAQ (reference sequence). The CDR3 covers 15 residues. V gave up 6 bases and J gave up 3 bases, with 15 bases separating them. CDR3 coding DNA: TGTGCCAGCAGTTGGGGGCTTGGGGTCTACAATGAGCAGTTCTTC. This encodes CASSWGLGVYNEQFF.

The chain combines TRBV12-3 or TRBV12-4 with TRBJ1-6; D is undetermined. This CDR3 contains 18 residues. V lost 6 bases and J 0 bases, leaving 18 bases between the germline ends. This chain's CDR3 is CASRRTVPLASYNSPLHF. The CDR3 coding sequence is TGTGCCAGCAGGCGAACCGTACCACTCGCCTCCTATAATTCACCCCTCCACTTT.

This clonotype has a handful of counts. The chain carries TRBV2 and TRBJ2-2; 13 nucleotides match TRBD2. The CDR3 has 19 amino acids. Germline CDR1 SNHLY, CDR2 FYNNEI. Germline trimming cut 7 bases from V and 1 base from J; bases unmatched to any gene: 12. CDR3 sequence: CASTTPGLAGIGNTGELFF. CDR3 sequence (DNA): TGTGCCAGCACCACACCGGGACTAGCGGGGATAGGGAACACCGGGGAGCTGTTTTTT.

This clonotype was seen more than once but under ten times. This rearrangement joins TRBV4-1 to TRBJ1-5; D not certain. V lost 0 bases and J lost 4, with 7 bases in between. Germline-derived CDR1 and CDR2 are MGHRA and YSYEKL. This CDR3 spans 14 amino acids. This CDR3 reads CASSQDSANQPQHF. The DNA for the CDR3 is TGCGCCAGCAGCCAAGATTCAGCAAATCAGCCCCAGCATTTT.

The rearrangement joins TRBV6-6 to TRBJ2-6, with D perhaps matching TRBD1 (5 bases). Trimming removed 0 bases from V and 3 bases from J, with 21 bases in between. CDR3 size: 20 residues. Germline assignment: CDR1 MNHNY and CDR2 SVGAGI (reference sequence). Here the CDR3 DNA reads TGTGCCAGCAGTTACTCAAGGGGCTCCCCCGGAGCAGGTGGGGCCAACGTCCTGACTTTC. It is translated as CASSYSRGSPGAGGANVLTF.

This chain links TRBV4-2 with TRBJ1-1, with D possibly being TRBD1 (6 bases). Trimming shortened V by 4 bases and J by 2 bases, and 17 bases separated the two germline ends. Germline-derived CDR1 and CDR2 are LGHNA and YNFKEQ. This CDR3 spans 16 amino acids. The chain's CDR3 is CASSPIPDRINTEAFF. CDR3 nucleotide sequence: TGTGCCAGCAGCCCCATTCCCGACAGGATTAACACTGAAGCTTTCTTT.

This clonotype was observed a handful of times. The gene calls are TRBV12-3 or TRBV12-4 and TRBJ1-2; weak D call: TRBD1 (5 bases). Between the trimmed V and J ends, which lost 4 bases and 4 bases, there was a span of 16 bases. The CDR3 contains 15 residues. The CDR3 nucleotides read TGTGCCAGCAGTTCGGGACTCACGGAGGTCTATGGCTACACCTTC. Translated: CASSSGLTEVYGYTF.